What follows are 22 T cell receptor beta chains derived from one specimen sequenced in a study of cytomegalovirus exposure and HLA in healthy donors. Sequenced by immunoSEQ multiplex PCR; TCRdb stores in-frame clones only, minus some. The sample includes about 200,000 clones, around 87% of them seen just once. Sequences were obtained from PBMCs. The receptor set was obtained from a woman between 18 and 29 years old in good health and CMV-seropositive.

This chain connects TRBV27 to TRBJ1-1; D ambiguous. Germline V CDR1 and CDR2: MNHEY, SMNVEV (reference sequence). V was clipped by 2 bases and J by 0 bases, with 10 bases between them. This CDR3 contains 15 residues. Written as DNA, the CDR3 is TGTGCCAGCAGTTTAAGCGCCCTGATGAACACTGAAGCTTTCTTT. It encodes CASSLSALMNTEAFF.

The CDR3 DNA follows: TGTGCCATCAGTGAGTCCGGGATTAACTATGGCTACACCTTC. Translation: CAISESGINYGYTF. The chain employs TRBV10-3 and TRBJ1-2; no definite D call. Trimming stripped 0 bases from V and 1 base from J, with 6 bases between. Per germline, CDR1 ENHRY and CDR2 SYGVKD. This CDR3 spans 14 amino acids.

V is TRBV7-9 and J is TRBJ1-1, with 7 bases identical to TRBD1. Germline CDR1 is SEHNR and CDR2 is FQNEAQ (reference sequence). The CDR3 spans 15 residues. V shed 0 bases, J shed 4 bases, and the junction held 5 bases outside the gene matches. CDR3 nucleotide sequence: TGTGCCAGCAGCTTAGCTACAGGGGAAGGCACTGAAGCTTTCTTT. This codes for CASSLATGEGTEAFF.

The rearrangement joins TRBV27 to TRBJ2-2, with 11 bases that match TRBD2. CDR3 length equals 16 residues. CDR1 is MNHEY, CDR2 SMNVEV, per germline (reference sequence). After removal of 0 bases from V and 5 bases from J, the junction contained 2 bases not matched to a gene. As DNA, the CDR3 is TGTGCCAGCAGTTTATCGCCTAGCGGGAGGACCGGGGAGCTGTTTTTT. Translating gives CASSLSPSGRTGELFF.

This chain links TRBV27 with TRBJ1-4; D perhaps matches TRBD1 (5 bases). This CDR3 is built from 15 residues. V lost 1 base and J 8 bases, leaving 14 bases between the germline ends. CDR1 MNHEY and CDR2 SMNVEV come from the germline V gene (reference sequence). CDR3 DNA sequence: TGTGCCAGCAGTTTATATGGGGGGGTGAAGGAAAAACTGTTTTTT. It translates to CASSLYGGVKEKLFF.

The chain is built from TRBV6-1 and TRBJ2-7, with D maybe TRBD1 (6 bases). CDR1 is MNHNS, CDR2 SASEGT, per germline. The CDR3 is 13 residues long. V shed 4 bases and J shed 3 bases, with 10 bases lying between them. The CDR3 protein is CASSGGQHYEQYF. The CDR3 nucleotides read TGTGCCAGCAGTGGTGGACAGCACTACGAGCAGTACTTC.

Only one count was recorded for this clone. This sequence joins TRBV6-5 and TRBJ1-5; the D gene is possibly TRBD1 (6 bases). This CDR3 contains 14 residues. The V gene lost 5 bases and the J gene lost 2 bases, with 10 bases spanning the gap. Germline CDR1 is MNHEY and CDR2 is SVGAGI. The CDR3 sequence is CASSTGYGNQPQHF. The CDR3 nucleotides are TGTGCCAGCAGTACAGGGTACGGCAATCAGCCCCAGCATTTT.

The chain carries TRBV2 and TRBJ2-7, with 11 bases aligning to TRBD2. Trimming cost V 7 bases and J 5 bases; bases outside gene matches: 7. Germline V gene data show CDR1 as SNHLY and CDR2 as FYNNEI. This CDR3 comprises 14 residues. CDR3 loop: CASIPGLAEDEQYF. CDR3 DNA: TGTGCCAGCATACCGGGACTAGCGGAGGACGAGCAGTACTTC.

The chain has TRBV30 and TRBJ1-1; D ambiguous. The CDR3 length is 13 residues. Germline CDR1 reads GTSNPN; CDR2 reads SVGIG (reference sequence). Trimming removed 0 bases from V and 3 bases from J, with 8 bases in between. This CDR3 reads CAWSVRRDTEAFF. CDR3 nucleotides: TGTGCCTGGAGTGTACGGCGGGACACTGAAGCTTTCTTT. Drawing the rest from reference TRBV30 and TRBJ1-1, the complete variable domain is SQTIHQWPATLVQPVGSPLSLECTVEGTSNPNLYWYRQAAGRGLQLLFYSVGIGQISSEVPQNLSASRPQDRQFILSSKKLLLSDSGFYLCAWSVRRDTEAFFGQGTRLTVV.

The rearrangement links TRBV6-5 to TRBJ1-2, with 7 positions matching TRBD1. The trim removed 6 bases at V and 10 bases at J, leaving 14 bases unmatched. The CDR3 is 14 amino acids. Per the germline V gene, CDR1 is MNHEY and CDR2 is SVGAGI. This CDR3 is CASRRQGMRMLYTF. The CDR3 coding sequence is TGTGCCAGCAGAAGACAGGGTATGAGGATGCTCTACACCTTC.

The gene calls are TRBV7-3 and TRBJ2-1, with 9 bases identical to TRBD1. Germline V gives CDR1 SGHTA, CDR2 FQGTGA. This CDR3 has 13 amino acids. V was clipped by 10 bases and J by 7 bases; unmatched bases: 8. CDR3 sequence: CATPRDRDNEQFF. Written as DNA, the CDR3 is TGTGCCACCCCCCGGGACAGGGATAATGAGCAGTTCTTC.

This clone was picked up one time. This chain uses TRBV5-4 with TRBJ2-2; TRBD1 is a possible D gene (7 bases). V was shortened by 4 bases and J by 4 bases, with 20 bases between the two germline ends. Germline V gives CDR1 SGHNT, CDR2 YYREEE (reference sequence). The CDR3 contains 17 residues. This CDR3 reads CASSPMRRGRSTGELFF. The CDR3 DNA is TGTGCCAGCAGCCCTATGAGGAGGGGGCGATCCACCGGGGAGCTGTTTTTT.

The chain combines TRBV28 with TRBJ2-2; 7 bases align to TRBD2. Germline V CDR1 and CDR2: MDHEN, SYDVKM. V trimming: 3 bases; J trimming: 5 bases; junction bases outside the gene matches: 15. The CDR3 loop spans 18 amino acids. This CDR3 is CASSFPNREAGRTGELFF. The CDR3, as DNA: TGTGCCAGCAGTTTCCCCAATAGGGAAGCGGGAAGGACCGGGGAGCTGTTTTTT. The full variable domain, rest sourced from reference TRBV28 and TRBJ2-2, is DVKVTQSSRYLVKRTGEKVFLECVQDMDHENMFWYRQDPGLGLRLIYFSYDVKMKEKGDIPEGYSVSREKKERFSLILESASTNQTSMYLCASSFPNREAGRTGELFFGEGSRLTVL.

The V call is TRBV19, the J call TRBJ2-1, with no clear D. The CDR3 runs 12 residues. V lost 8 bases and J lost 0, with 5 bases in between. CDR1 and CDR2 (germline): LNHDA, SQIVND (reference sequence). CDR3 DNA: TGTGCCAGTGAGGACTCCTACAATGAGCAGTTCTTC. Translating gives CASEDSYNEQFF.

The chain recombines TRBV7-9 with TRBJ2-7, with D possibly matching TRBD2 (5 bases). The germline gives CDR1 SEHNR, CDR2 FQNEAQ (reference sequence). CDR3 length: 18 amino acids. Trimming pared 4 bases from V and 1 base from J, leaving 23 bases between. Here the CDR3 reads CASSSSLGVRAGSYEQYF. Here the CDR3 DNA reads TGTGCCAGCAGCTCTAGCTTGGGAGTCCGGGCTGGATCCTACGAGCAGTACTTC.

The chain combines TRBV30 with TRBJ1-4; D remains ambiguous. This CDR3 contains 14 residues. Germline CDR1 GTSNPN, CDR2 SVGIG (reference sequence). V gave up 0 bases and J gave up 0 bases, with 5 bases separating them. The DNA of the CDR3 is TGTGCCTGGAGTGTACATACAACTAATGAAAAACTGTTTTTT. It yields the protein CAWSVHTTNEKLFF.

J is TRBJ1-5 and V is TRBV13; possibly TRBD1 for D (6 bases). CDR3 length: 14 amino acids. The V end was cut by 5 bases, the J end by 7 bases, with 15 bases between. Germline CDR1 reads PRHDT; CDR2 reads FYEKMQ (reference sequence). CDR3 bases: TGTGCCAGCAGCCTACAGGGCTCGGGACAGCCCCAGCATTTT. This codes for CASSLQGSGQPQHF.

Here the CDR3 reads CSAGQVYGYTF. The CDR3 DNA reads as TGCAGTGCTGGACAGGTCTATGGCTACACCTTC. This chain connects TRBV20-1 to TRBJ1-2; 7 bases align to TRBD1. CDR3 size: 11 residues. Germline V gene lookup returns CDR1 DFQATT and CDR2 SNEGSKA (reference sequence). The J segment lost 4 bases and the V segment lost 5 bases, leaving 1 base of the junction unmatched.

The chain joins TRBV28 to TRBJ1-3; D is possibly TRBD1 (5 bases). CDR1 and CDR2 (germline): MDHEN, SYDVKM. Trimming pared 8 bases from V and 0 bases from J, leaving 17 bases between. The CDR3 is 16 amino acids. CDR3 DNA sequence: TGTGCCAGCTTCTCCCTGGGGGGGATCTCTGGAAACACCATATATTTT. This translates into CASFSLGGISGNTIYF.

The chain uses TRBV2 and TRBJ1-2, with D perhaps TRBD1 (5 bases). The CDR3 is made up of 12 amino acids. The ends were cut back, 7 bases at V and 2 bases at J, with 8 bases in the middle. CDR1 SNHLY and CDR2 FYNNEI come from the germline V gene. CDR3 bases: TGTGCCAGCACTAGGGGAAACTATGGCTACACCTTC. Translation: CASTRGNYGYTF.

The chain employs TRBV25-1 and TRBJ1-2; D is uncertain. V was clipped by 3 bases and J by 4 bases, with 12 bases between them. The CDR3 length is 14 residues. Germline CDR1 reads MGHDK; CDR2 reads SYGVNS. In DNA, the CDR3 is TGTGCCAGCAGTGAGGACTCCAGGTCCTATGGCTACACCTTC. Amino acid sequence: CASSEDSRSYGYTF.

This clone showed up just once. This chain uses TRBV9 with TRBJ2-1, with TRBD1 matching 7 bases. The CDR3 extends over 15 amino acids. Unmatched junction bases numbered 8, after V lost 4 bases and J lost 4 bases. Germline CDR1 and CDR2: SGDLS and YYNGEE. The CDR3 region is CASSIGTVVYNEQFF. CDR3 coding DNA: TGTGCCAGCAGCATCGGGACAGTAGTATACAATGAGCAGTTCTTC.